These 27 T cell receptor beta chains came from one sample sequenced in a study of response to subunit inactivated influenza vaccine. One entry per CDR3 protein, called by TCRdb with MiXCR from the RT-PCR reads. Here the sample spans roughly 500,000 distinct CDR3 sequences, about 25% being singletons. The starting material was CD4+ T cells sorted from PBMCs, obtained 5 to 6 days after vaccination. These receptors came from a man aged 50 to 59 who received an inactivated influenza vaccine.

This clonotype has at least ten counts. This chain links TRBV6-2 or TRBV6-3 with TRBJ2-5, with no clear D. V was pared by 0 bases and J by 4 bases, with 0 bases between. Germline V gene data show CDR1 as MNHEY and CDR2 as SVGEGT. This CDR3 is built from 11 residues. CDR3 residues: CASSYSETQYF. The CDR3, as DNA: TGTGCCAGCAGTTACTCAGAGACCCAGTACTTC.

This clonotype has only a few counts. J is TRBJ2-7 and V is TRBV6-1; D remains ambiguous. In germline, CDR1 is MNHNS, CDR2 SASEGT. V lost 6 bases, J lost 2 bases, and 17 bases lay in between. The CDR3 consists of 15 residues. CDR3 amino acids: CASRSSSQRPYEQYF. In nucleotides, the CDR3 is TGTGCCAGCAGGTCATCGTCGCAGCGACCCTACGAGCAGTACTTC.

This clonotype was seen a few times. This sequence joins TRBV28 and TRBJ2-1; 12 nucleotides match TRBD2. Germline CDR1 and CDR2: MDHEN and SYDVKM. V was clipped by 6 bases and J by 5 bases; unmatched bases: 11. The CDR3 has 17 amino acids. The CDR3 DNA sequence: TGTGCCAGCAGACATACTAGCGGGAGGATAGGAGACAATGAGCAGTTCTTC. Its protein is CASRHTSGRIGDNEQFF.

The chain combines TRBV6-2 or TRBV6-3 with TRBJ2-1, with D uncertain. V was clipped by 0 bases and J by 2 bases, with 17 bases between them. Per germline, CDR1 MNHEY and CDR2 SVGEGT. This CDR3 is 18 amino acids long. The CDR3 here is CASSYSIGRSETYNEQFF. CDR3 nucleotide sequence: TGTGCCAGCAGTTACTCGATCGGACGCTCGGAAACCTACAATGAGCAGTTCTTC.

The chain uses TRBV6-2 or TRBV6-3 and TRBJ1-5, with unresolved D. CDR3 length: 16 residues. Germline CDR1 is MNHEY and CDR2 is SVGEGT. V lost 6 bases and J 7 bases, leaving 22 bases between the germline ends. DNA for the CDR3: TGTGCCAGCAGCTACATCCCAGGCAACCCACAACAGCCCCAGCATTTT. It encodes CASSYIPGNPQQPQHF.

The chain employs TRBV7-3 and TRBJ1-6, with 8 bases identical to TRBD1. J lost 10 bases, V lost 5 bases, and 4 bases had no gene match. CDR3 length equals 13 residues. Germline values: CDR1 SGHTA, CDR2 FQGTGA. In DNA, the CDR3 is TGTGCCAGCAGCGAAAACAGGGGGTCACCCCTCCACTTT. It encodes CASSENRGSPLHF.

This clonotype was seen once. The V and J genes are TRBV7-2 and TRBJ1-3; TRBD1 might be the D (5 bases). Germline CDR1 and CDR2: SGHTA and FQGNSA. Trimming shortened V by 2 bases and J by 2 bases, and 7 bases separated the two germline ends. This CDR3 is built from 14 residues. The CDR3 is CASSLLGAGNTIYF. The CDR3, as DNA: TGTGCCAGCAGCTTACTGGGGGCTGGAAACACCATATATTTT. The whole variable domain, filled in from reference TRBV7-2 and TRBJ1-3, reads GAGVSQSPSNKVTEKGKDVELRCDPISGHTALYWYRQSLGQGLEFLIYFQGNSAPDKSGLPSDRFSAERTGGSVSTLTIQRTQQEDSAVYLCASSLLGAGNTIYFGEGSWLTVV.

This chain links TRBV7-2 with TRBJ2-5; 11 bases are shared with TRBD2. This CDR3 has 17 residues. The V gene's germline CDR1 is SGHTA and CDR2 FQGNSA. V lost 3 bases to trimming and J lost 1 base; unmatched junction nucleotides: 7. Here the CDR3 reads CASSFRLAGNAQETQYF. The CDR3 region has the DNA TGTGCCAGCAGCTTCCGACTAGCGGGGAATGCCCAAGAGACCCAGTACTTC.

This chain connects TRBV20-1 to TRBJ1-4; TRBD1 matches 7 bases. V shed 4 bases and J 5 bases; nucleotides not matched to a gene: 1. This CDR3 comprises 12 residues. Germline V lookup: CDR1 DFQATT, CDR2 SNEGSKA (reference sequence). The CDR3 here is CSAKGGNEKLFF. The CDR3 DNA reads as TGCAGTGCTAAAGGGGGCAATGAAAAACTGTTTTTT.

In DNA, the CDR3 is TGCAGTGCTAGAGATGGACGGGGCACTGAAGCTTTCTTT. Its translation is CSARDGRGTEAFF. The V gene is TRBV20-1, the J gene TRBJ1-1; D unresolved. V lost 0 bases to trimming and J lost 4 bases, with 9 bases between them. The germline CDR1 and CDR2 sequences are DFQATT and SNEGSKA (reference sequence). The CDR3 consists of 13 residues.

In this sample, this clonotype turned up once. The J gene is TRBJ2-1, the V gene TRBV7-2; perhaps TRBD2 as D (6 bases). Looked up from germline, CDR1 is SGHTA and CDR2 is FQGNSA. The V and J ends lost 5 bases and 4 bases respectively, with 18 bases between them. The CDR3 is 16 amino acids. The CDR3 protein is CASSRQPGTRYNEQFF. DNA for the CDR3: TGTGCCAGCAGCAGACAGCCCGGGACTCGTTACAATGAGCAGTTCTTC.

This rearrangement joins TRBV4-3 to TRBJ2-1, with 12 bases matching TRBD2. The V and J ends lost 4 bases and 7 bases, in that order; junction bases with no gene match: 8. CDR3 length: 16 amino acids. The germline CDR1 and CDR2 sequences are LGHNA and YSLEER. CDR3 region: CASSLWTSGMMNEQFF. CDR3 in DNA: TGCGCCAGCAGCCTATGGACTAGCGGGATGATGAATGAGCAGTTCTTC.

This clonotype has a handful of counts. The J gene is TRBJ2-7, the V gene TRBV5-1; 8 nucleotides align to TRBD1. This CDR3 spans 16 amino acids. The V segment lost 2 bases and the J segment 0 bases; nucleotides outside the gene matches: 7. Germline loops: CDR1 SGHRS, CDR2 YFSETQ. This CDR3 is CASSFQGARSSYEQYF. The CDR3 DNA sequence: TGCGCCAGCAGCTTCCAGGGGGCCAGAAGCTCCTACGAGCAGTACTTC.

This clonotype occurred a few times. The V gene is TRBV6-2 or TRBV6-3, the J gene TRBJ2-2, with 7 bases aligning to TRBD1. Per germline, CDR1 MNHEY and CDR2 SVGEGT. This CDR3 is 14 amino acids long. Trimming cost V 4 bases and J 6 bases; bases outside gene matches: 5. The CDR3 DNA sequence: TGTGCCAGCAGTTCCTCGACAGGGTCCGGGGAGCTGTTTTTT. Amino acid sequence: CASSSSTGSGELFF.

This clonotype was observed a handful of times. CDR3 region: CASSQTGLGDTQYF. CDR3 in DNA: TGCGCCAGCAGCCAGACAGGGTTAGGTGATACGCAGTATTTT. The rearrangement joins TRBV4-3 to TRBJ2-3, with 7 bases aligning to TRBD1. V trimming: 3 bases; J trimming: 6 bases; junction bases outside the gene matches: 6. The CDR3 is 14 residues long. Germline values: CDR1 LGHNA, CDR2 YSLEER.

The CDR3 region has the DNA TGTGCCAGCAGTCCCGCGAATTGGCGGCAGGGGCTTTTCTCTGGGGCCAACGTCCTGACTTTC. It encodes CASSPANWRQGLFSGANVLTF. This rearrangement joins TRBV6-2 or TRBV6-3 to TRBJ2-6, with D possibly being TRBD1 (6 bases). The V gene's germline CDR1 is MNHEY and CDR2 SVGEGT. The CDR3 extends over 21 amino acids. V dropped 5 bases and J dropped 0 bases, with 26 bases sitting between them.

This clonotype appeared a few times. In nucleotides, the CDR3 is TGTGCCAGCAGAAGCGGACTAGCGGGAGTTAACTCCTACGAGCAGTACTTC. It encodes CASRSGLAGVNSYEQYF. The genes are TRBV6-2 or TRBV6-3 and TRBJ2-7; 13 nucleotides line up with TRBD2. From germline, CDR1 is MNHEY and CDR2 SVGEGT. The CDR3 runs to 17 residues. Trimming took 6 bases from V and 0 from J; bases not matched to a gene: 8.

This clonotype was seen only a few times. The CDR3 loop is CASSNLVLTSGANVLTF. The CDR3 DNA follows: TGCGCCAGCAGCAACCTCGTCCTGACCTCTGGGGCCAACGTCCTGACTTTC. V gene TRBV5-1 combines with J gene TRBJ2-6; D unresolved. Germline values: CDR1 SGHRS, CDR2 YFSETQ. Trimming took 4 bases from V and 0 from J, leaving 14 bases between them. The length of the CDR3 is 17 residues.

This clonotype appeared many times. A read error may produce the germline difference seen at one junction end. This chain links TRBV5-1 with TRBJ2-7; D tentatively reads TRBD1 or TRBD2 (5 bases each). CDR1 and CDR2 (germline): SGHRS, YFSETQ. This CDR3 spans 14 amino acids. The CDR3 coding sequence is TGTGCCAGCAGTTTAGGGGCGGGTTCCTACGAGCAGTACTTC. Translation gives CASSLGAGSYEQYF.

This clonotype occurred many times. This rearrangement joins TRBV7-2 to TRBJ1-5; 9 bases are a match to TRBD1. CDR3 length equals 14 residues. Trimming at V came to 3 bases and at J to 5 bases, leaving 2 bases not matched to a gene. CDR1 is SGHTA and CDR2 is FQGNSA in the germline V gene. The CDR3 is CASSLTGGDQPQHF. DNA for the CDR3: TGTGCCAGCAGCTTGACAGGGGGAGATCAGCCCCAGCATTTT.

This clonotype was found a few times. V gene TRBV20-1 combines with J gene TRBJ2-7; TRBD2 matches 8 bases. Per the germline V gene, CDR1 is DFQATT and CDR2 is SNEGSKA (reference sequence). The CDR3 covers 15 residues. V shed 6 bases, J shed 3 bases, and the junction held 13 bases outside the gene matches. The DNA of the CDR3 is TGCAGTGCCAACGAATTCTTAGCGGGATTCTACGAGCAGTACTTC. It translates to CSANEFLAGFYEQYF.

V gene TRBV4-2 combines with J gene TRBJ2-3; 11 bases fit TRBD2. This CDR3 spans 16 amino acids. The junction had 4 bases not matched to a gene; V was cut back by 1 base and J by 4 bases. Germline assignment: CDR1 LGHNA and CDR2 YNFKEQ. The chain's CDR3 is CASSQGVSGGADTQYF. The CDR3 coding sequence is TGTGCCAGCAGCCAAGGGGTTAGCGGGGGGGCAGATACGCAGTATTTT.

Notes on this clonotype: At one of its ends the junction is not consistent with the germline gene, which may arise from a read error. The DNA for the CDR3 is TGTGCCAGCTCTCAAGGGGGGCTGGCCAATCAGCTCCAGCATTTT. Translating it yields CASSQGGLANQLQHF. J is TRBJ1-5 and V is TRBV18, with D possibly being TRBD1 (6 bases). The CDR3 length is 15 residues. The germline V gene encodes CDR1 KGHSH and CDR2 LQKENI.

The chain couples TRBV12-2 to TRBJ1-6; TRBD1, as called in the table, went unchecked against the DNA. TRBV12-2 represents a pseudogene. The CDR3 contains 18 residues. The CDR3 nucleotides read TGTGCAAGTCGCCAACCGAGGGGGAAGGAAGGTTGGCATTCACCCCTCCACTTT. Encoded protein: CASRQPRGKEGWHSPLHF.

This clonotype showed up just a few times. V and J are TRBV27 and TRBJ2-1; the D is unclear. The germline CDR1 and CDR2 sequences are MNHEY and SMNVEV (reference sequence). The ends were cut back, 3 bases at V and 0 bases at J, with 6 bases in the middle. The CDR3 runs to 14 residues. Here the CDR3 reads CASSFGLSYNEQFF. For the CDR3, the DNA is TGTGCCAGCAGTTTTGGCCTCTCCTACAATGAGCAGTTCTTC.

In its sample, this clonotype was seen a few times. The rearrangement uses TRBV18 and TRBJ1-3, with TRBD1 as a possible D gene (6 bases). Germline CDR1 is KGHSH and CDR2 is LQKENI. V shed 2 bases and J shed 0 bases, with 8 bases lying between them. The CDR3 is made up of 15 amino acids. The CDR3 sequence is CASSPLQGSGNTIYF. In nucleotides, the CDR3 is TGTGCCAGCTCACCATTACAGGGCTCTGGAAACACCATATATTTT.

This chain links TRBV6-1 with TRBJ1-1; D is unclear. V was cut by 6 bases and J by 1 base, with 9 bases left in between. Germline CDR1 and CDR2: MNHNS and SASEGT. This CDR3 is 13 amino acids long. This CDR3 is CASRVGPNTEAFF. For the CDR3, the DNA is TGTGCCAGCAGGGTAGGTCCGAACACTGAAGCTTTCTTT.